These T cell receptor beta chains were read from a single sample in a study of beta chain features in type 1 diabetes. The method was immunoSEQ multiplex PCR; TCRdb's version includes in-frame clones alone and lacks a portion of them. The sample holds 400,000 to 500,000 clones; approximately 15% are singletons and the top ten take approximately 0.038%. Sequenced material: naive CD4+ T cells from blood. The receptor set was obtained from a man aged 25-45 years in good health. Both conserved end residues are part of each CDR3. Each record gives: J gene, V gene, clone size, D gene, CDR3 protein, CDR3 DNA. D genes are given only for firm matches. Clone sizes are given selectively: once, few, many, or a class where the clone is expanded.

>TRBJ2-1|TRBV5-4|-|TRBD2
CASSYGTSGRNEQFF
TGTGCCAGCAGCTACGGGACTAGCGGGAGAAATGAGCAGTTCTTC
>TRBJ2-3|TRBV7-8|few|TRBD2
CASSLGAGGTDTQYF
TGTGCCAGCAGCTTAGGAGCGGGGGGGACAGATACGCAGTATTTT
>TRBJ1-6|TRBV5-4|-|TRBD1
CASSPGGLTGGVSPLHF
TGTGCCAGCAGCCCTGGGGGGCTGACAGGGGGCGTTTCACCCCTCCACTTT
>TRBJ2-3|TRBV25-1|-|-
CASSKTGYTSTDTQYF
TGTGCCAGCAGTAAAACAGGGTACACTAGCACAGATACGCAGTATTTT
>TRBJ2-2|TRBV30|-|-
CAWNQLNTGELFF
TGTGCCTGGAACCAGCTGAACACCGGGGAGCTGTTTTTT
>TRBJ1-5|TRBV7-2|-|-
CASSLWGSNQPQHF
TGTGCCAGCAGCCTTTGGGGGAGCAATCAGCCCCAGCATTTT
>TRBJ2-1|TRBV2|few|TRBD2
CASSVTSGRGFGNEQFF
TGTGCCAGCAGTGTAACTAGCGGGAGGGGGTTCGGCAATGAGCAGTTCTTC
>TRBJ2-5|TRBV29-1|few|-
CSVAGPEETQYF
TGCAGCGTGGCCGGACCGGAAGAGACCCAGTACTTC
>TRBJ2-4|TRBV14|-|-
CASSQDLAKNIQYF
TGTGCCAGCAGCCAAGATCTAGCCAAAAACATTCAGTACTTC
>TRBJ2-3|TRBV13|-|TRBD2
CASSLGSGRMRTDTQYF
TGTGCCAGCAGCTTAGGGAGCGGGAGGATGAGAACAGATACGCAGTATTTT
>TRBJ1-2|TRBV6-1|few|-
CASSNQRGGYTF
TGTGCCAGCAGTAATCAGCGAGGTGGCTACACCTTC
>TRBJ2-1|TRBV7-9|-|TRBD2
CASSGAGESSYNEQFF
TGTGCCAGCAGCGGCGCGGGGGAGAGCTCCTACAATGAGCAGTTCTTC
>TRBJ2-3|TRBV25-1|few|-
CASTKISTDTQYF
TGTGCCAGCACAAAAATCAGCACAGATACGCAGTATTTT
>TRBJ1-2|TRBV4-3|-|-
CASSHGKGGVYGYTF
TGCGCCAGCAGCCATGGGAAGGGAGGTGTCTATGGCTACACCTTC
>TRBJ2-3|TRBV10-3|few|TRBD2
CAISGLAGGPSLTDTQYF
TGTGCCATCAGCGGACTAGCGGGAGGGCCGAGCCTGACAGATACGCAGTATTTT
>TRBJ2-6|TRBV15|-|-
CATRGHSGANVLTF
TGTGCCACCAGGGGACACTCTGGGGCCAACGTCCTGACTTTC
>TRBJ2-2|TRBV23-1|few|TRBD2
CASSQVEAGGLTGELFF
TGCGCCAGCAGTCAAGTCGAGGCGGGGGGCCTCACCGGGGAGCTGTTTTTT
>TRBJ2-1|TRBV4-3|few|TRBD2
CASSQDPLAGGPGEQFF
TGCGCCAGCAGCCAAGATCCCCTAGCGGGAGGGCCCGGTGAGCAGTTCTTC
>TRBJ2-7|TRBV7-2|few|-
CASSLSPLGEQYF
TGTGCCAGCAGCTTATCCCCACTGGGTGAGCAGTACTTC
>TRBJ1-5|TRBV29-1|few|-
CSVAGQSDQPQHF
TGCAGCGTGGCCGGACAGAGCGATCAGCCCCAGCATTTT
>TRBJ2-3|TRBV30|-|-
CAWSAGDQTLADTQYF
TGTGCCTGGAGTGCCGGGGACCAAACATTGGCAGATACGCAGTATTTT
>TRBJ2-2|TRBV5-1|few|TRBD2
CASRKISGLSGELFF
TGCGCCAGCAGGAAAATCTCGGGACTATCCGGGGAGCTGTTTTTT
>TRBJ2-5|TRBV10-3|-|-
CAIRSRQGGVETQYF
TGTGCCATCAGGTCTCGACAGGGAGGGGTAGAGACCCAGTACTTC
>TRBJ1-5|TRBV7-2|-|TRBD1
CASSLQGQGNQPQHF
TGTGCCAGCAGCTTGCAGGGACAGGGCAATCAGCCCCAGCATTTT
>TRBJ1-2|TRBV23-1|few|-
CASTGKHYGYTF
TGCGCCAGCACGGGGAAGCACTATGGCTACACCTTC
>TRBJ2-7|TRBV11-2|-|-
CASSFDNTYEQYF
TGTGCCAGCAGCTTCGACAACACCTACGAGCAGTACTTC
>TRBJ2-2|TRBV5-4|few|TRBD2
CASSLTSGGTGELFF
TGTGCCAGCAGCTTGACTAGCGGGGGCACCGGGGAGCTGTTTTTT
>TRBJ2-3|TRBV6-4|-|TRBD1
CASSPTGVPDTQYF
TGTGCCAGCAGTCCGACAGGGGTACCAGATACGCAGTATTTT
>TRBJ2-1|TRBV6-1|-|-
CASSAYLYNEQFF
TGTGCCAGCAGTGCCTATCTCTACAATGAGCAGTTCTTC
>TRBJ2-2|TRBV7-6|-|TRBD2
CASSLVAGVTGELFF
TGTGCCAGCAGCTTAGTCGCGGGAGTTACCGGGGAGCTGTTTTTT
>TRBJ2-1|TRBV7-2|few|TRBD1
CASSYDRGIKNEQFF
TGTGCCAGCAGCTATGACAGGGGAATCAAGAATGAGCAGTTCTTC
>TRBJ2-2|TRBV6-5|-|-
CASTGELFF
TGTGCCAGCACCGGGGAGCTGTTTTTT
>TRBJ2-1|TRBV6-1|few|-
CAIGTLYEQFF
TGTGCCATCGGCACGTTGTATGAGCAGTTCTTC
>TRBJ2-3|TRBV29-1|-|TRBD2
CSVGLAGRTDTQYF
TGCAGCGTTGGGCTAGCGGGACGCACAGATACGCAGTATTTT
>TRBJ1-2|TRBV30|-|TRBD1
CAWSPDRGYGYTF
TGTGCCTGGAGCCCGGACAGGGGGTATGGCTACACCTTC
>TRBJ2-3|TRBV18|few|TRBD1
CASSPKTGGTDTQYF
TGTGCCAGCTCACCTAAGACAGGGGGCACAGATACGCAGTATTTT
>TRBJ2-7|TRBV9|-|-
CASSVGNRESEQYF
TGTGCCAGCAGCGTAGGTAACAGGGAGTCGGAGCAGTACTTC
>TRBJ2-3|TRBV5-4|-|TRBD2
CASNAGREGPTDTQYF
TGTGCCAGCAACGCTGGGCGGGAGGGCCCCACAGATACGCAGTATTTT
>TRBJ2-1|TRBV7-3|-|TRBD1
CASSLQRNRGAEQFF
TGTGCCAGCAGCTTACAGAGGAACAGGGGAGCTGAGCAGTTCTTC
>TRBJ2-3|TRBV19|few|-
CASSIGGAGGDTQYF
TGTGCCAGTAGTATCGGGGGAGCGGGCGGAGATACGCAGTATTTT
>TRBJ2-3|TRBV7-2|-|TRBD2
CASSFRLAGSTDTQYF
TGTGCCAGCAGCTTCCGACTAGCGGGCAGCACAGATACGCAGTATTTT
>TRBJ2-2|TRBV19|-|-
CASSIEQVLNTGELFF
TGTGCCAGTAGTATAGAGCAGGTCTTGAACACCGGGGAGCTGTTTTTT
>TRBJ1-1|TRBV9|few|-
CASSPKRREGEAFF
TGTGCCAGCAGCCCAAAGCGGAGGGAAGGTGAAGCTTTCTTT
>TRBJ2-2|TRBV2|-|TRBD2
CAGASGSITGELFF
TGTGCCGGTGCTAGCGGGAGTATCACCGGGGAGCTGTTTTTT
>TRBJ2-4|TRBV5-4|few|-
CASSPTKQDPNIQYF
TGTGCCAGCAGCCCGACCAAGCAGGACCCAAACATTCAGTACTTC
>TRBJ2-3|TRBV5-5|many|-
CASSLQAGGPADTQYF
TGTGCCAGCAGCTTGCAAGCAGGAGGGCCTGCAGATACGCAGTATTTT
>TRBJ1-4|TRBV7-9|few|-
CASSFVSSGGTNEKLFF
TGTGCCAGCAGCTTTGTTTCGTCAGGAGGGACTAATGAAAAACTGTTTTTT
>TRBJ2-5|TRBV9|-|TRBD2
CASSLAGGMQETQYF
TGTGCCAGCAGCTTAGCGGGAGGGATGCAAGAGACCCAGTACTTC
>TRBJ2-3|TRBV7-2|few|TRBD2
CASSLGLAGGTQYF
TGTGCCAGCAGCCTAGGACTAGCGGGAGGTACGCAGTATTTT
>TRBJ2-1|TRBV18|-|-
CASSPGELNEQFF
TGTGCCAGCTCACCCGGGGAGCTGAATGAGCAGTTCTTC
>TRBJ2-2|TRBV4-3|-|TRBD2
CASSQDPGGGRTGELFF
TGCGCCAGCAGCCAAGATCCCGGCGGGGGGCGCACCGGGGAGCTGTTTTTT
>TRBJ1-1|TRBV5-4|-|TRBD1
CASSSIQGGHTEAFF
TGTGCCAGCAGCTCAATACAGGGGGGTCACACTGAAGCTTTCTTT
>TRBJ2-1|TRBV2|-|-
CASERRHTYNEQFF
TGTGCCAGCGAGCGGAGACATACCTACAATGAGCAGTTCTTC